This T cell receptor beta chain was documented in a study of shared clonotypes between healthy human individuals. Study as a whole: The study used three CD4 naive, three CD4 memory, two CD8 naive and one CD8 memory plate per donor.

Here immunoSEQ multiplex PCR was the method, and the copy in TCRdb shows in-frame clones only, minus some. The sample yields roughly 1,600,000 clones, around 98.5% seen once. The CDR3 runs 17 residues. Trimming pared 6 bases from V and 1 base from J, leaving 19 bases between. The germline V gene has CDR1 KGHSH and CDR2 LQKENI. Study conclusions and caveats: As a rule, naive subsets had a larger estimated richness than memory subsets.

A remark on this clone: Its antigen is unknown.

The chain carries TRBV18 and TRBJ1-5, with D perhaps TRBD1 (6 bases). The sequence was obtained from a man younger than 40 in good health. The sequenced sample was naive CD4+ T cells sorted from blood. Subset of the sample: CD45RA+ positively selected. This CDR3 is CASSGRTALGSNQPQHF. The CDR3 nucleotides read TGTGCCAGCTCGGGTAGGACAGCCTTGGGGAGCAATCAGCCCCAGCATTTT.